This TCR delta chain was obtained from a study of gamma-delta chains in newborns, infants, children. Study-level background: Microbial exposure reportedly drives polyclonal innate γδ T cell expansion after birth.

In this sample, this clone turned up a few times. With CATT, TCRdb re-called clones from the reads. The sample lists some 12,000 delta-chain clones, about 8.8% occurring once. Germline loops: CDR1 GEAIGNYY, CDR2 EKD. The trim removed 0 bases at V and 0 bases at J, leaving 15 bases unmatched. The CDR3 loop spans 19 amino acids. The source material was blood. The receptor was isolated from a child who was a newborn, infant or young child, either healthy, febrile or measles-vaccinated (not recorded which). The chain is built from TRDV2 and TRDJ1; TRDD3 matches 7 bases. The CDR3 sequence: CACDTVLALGASYTDKLIF. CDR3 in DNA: TGTGCCTGTGACACCGTCCTGGCGCTGGGGGCTTCGTACACCGATAAACTCATCTTT.